The clone carrying this TCR beta chain was observed many times. Sample-barcoded 5' priming and a J-beta primer mix drove a second PCR of about 6 to 12 cycles. TCRdb analysed the 5' RACE reads with MiXCR anew, one entry per CDR3 protein. The sample contains hundreds of thousands of distinct CDR3 sequences, about 54% of which appear only once. The germline V gene encodes CDR1 ENHRY and CDR2 SYGVKD. This CDR3 contains 15 residues. With 0 bases clipped from V and 6 bases from J, the junction kept 5 bases outside the gene matches. The sample is drawn from a study of blood T cells in healthy people across ages.

This TCR was recovered from a man aged 60-69 years in good health. Sequencing was carried out using blood. This chain connects TRBV10-3 to TRBJ1-2; 9 bases align to TRBD1. The CDR3 DNA sequence: TGTGCCATCAGTGAGTCGGGGGACAGGGCGAATGGCTACACCTTC. It specifies CAISESGDRANGYTF.